This TCR beta chain was identified during a study of beta chain features in type 1 diabetes. Trimming pared 0 bases from V and 2 bases from J, leaving 8 bases between. Germline values: CDR1 GTSNPN, CDR2 SVGIG (reference sequence). This CDR3 is 15 amino acids long. All of the isolated RNA was reverse transcribed, so expressed TCRB transcripts were sequenced. The average read count of naive, central memory and regulatory T cell samples was about 3.57 million. Sequencing used immunoSEQ multiplex PCR; TCRdb keeps in-frame clones, though not all of them. The sample holds 350,000 to 450,000 clones; over 13% are singletons and the top ten take roughly 0.017%.

The clonotype was recovered from a woman younger than 30 in good health. The sample taken for sequencing was naive CD4+ T cells from blood. This rearrangement joins TRBV30 to TRBJ2-6, with a possible D match to TRBD1 (6 bases). CDR3 in DNA: TGTGCCTGGAGTGTAACAGGGACTGGGGCCAACGTCCTGACTTTC. It is translated as CAWSVTGTGANVLTF.